The source of this T cell receptor beta chain is a study of human T cells and chemical hapten exposure. Notes on the study in general: TCRs at a frequency above 1 in 1000 stayed unchanged with DPC sensitization.

TCRdb used MiXCR to reprocess the RACE reads, holding one entry per CDR3 protein. The sample has under 90,000 distinct CDR3 sequences, about 8.9% seen once. As for time point: pre-sensitization, week 0. Treatment defined: therapeutic diphenylcyclopropenone sensitization with weekly scalp DPC. The V gene lost 0 bases and the J gene lost 11 bases, with 6 bases spanning the gap. The CDR3 contains 12 residues. CDR1 is SGHRS, CDR2 YFSETQ, per germline. Many counts were recorded for this clonotype. Its antigen is still unknown. The sequencing used whole blood, collected in connection with sensitization to the hapten diphenylcyclopropenone (DPC). This TCR was recovered from a woman aged 40 to 50 with alopecia areata. Some clones in this sample may be carry-over from other donors' samples. The rearrangement joins TRBV5-1 to TRBJ1-6; D is uncertain. The CDR3, as DNA: TGCGCCAGCAGCTTGGAGCGACCACCCCTCCACTTT. It translates to CASSLERPPLHF.